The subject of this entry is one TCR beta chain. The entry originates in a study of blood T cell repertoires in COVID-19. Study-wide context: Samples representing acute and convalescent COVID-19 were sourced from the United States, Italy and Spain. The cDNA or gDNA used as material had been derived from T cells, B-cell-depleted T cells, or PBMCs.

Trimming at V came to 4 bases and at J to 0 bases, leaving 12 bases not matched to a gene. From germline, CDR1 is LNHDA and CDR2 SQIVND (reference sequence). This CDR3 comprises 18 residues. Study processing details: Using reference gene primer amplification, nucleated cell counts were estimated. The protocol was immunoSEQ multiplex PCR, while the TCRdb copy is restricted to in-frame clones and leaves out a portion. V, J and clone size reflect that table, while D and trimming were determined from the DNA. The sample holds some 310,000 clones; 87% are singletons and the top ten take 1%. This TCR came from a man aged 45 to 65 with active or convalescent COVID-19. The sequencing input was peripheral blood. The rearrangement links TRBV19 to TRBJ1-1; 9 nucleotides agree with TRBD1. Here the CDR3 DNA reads TGTGCCAGTAGTAAGGGACAGGGCCGATCCCCGATGAACACTGAAGCTTTCTTT. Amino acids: CASSKGQGRSPMNTEAFF.